This T cell receptor (beta chain) originates from a study of PD-L1 blockade in urothelial cancer. The overall study: After treatment start, blood was analyzed at 3 weeks (second dose) and at 6 weeks.

Trimming cost V 2 bases and J 3 bases, with 13 bases left between them. Germline V gene data show CDR1 as ENHRY and CDR2 as SYGVKD. The CDR3 consists of 15 residues. Time point denoted: peripheral blood 6 weeks after treatment start. Only in-frame clones appear in the TCRdb table, and some are missing; sequencing was by immunoSEQ multiplex PCR. The sample has 100,000 to 150,000 clones; approximately 85% are singletons. The TCR sequence derives from a man aged 45-60 years with urothelial cancer. The rearrangement joins TRBV10-3 to TRBJ2-5; D is perhaps TRBD2 (7 bases). Here the sequenced sample was PBMCs, taken around atezolizumab (anti-PD-L1) treatment. The CDR3 DNA follows: TGTGCCATCAGTGAGAGGTGGGGGGGCAAAGAGACCCAGTACTTC. Translated, it gives CAISERWGGKETQYF.